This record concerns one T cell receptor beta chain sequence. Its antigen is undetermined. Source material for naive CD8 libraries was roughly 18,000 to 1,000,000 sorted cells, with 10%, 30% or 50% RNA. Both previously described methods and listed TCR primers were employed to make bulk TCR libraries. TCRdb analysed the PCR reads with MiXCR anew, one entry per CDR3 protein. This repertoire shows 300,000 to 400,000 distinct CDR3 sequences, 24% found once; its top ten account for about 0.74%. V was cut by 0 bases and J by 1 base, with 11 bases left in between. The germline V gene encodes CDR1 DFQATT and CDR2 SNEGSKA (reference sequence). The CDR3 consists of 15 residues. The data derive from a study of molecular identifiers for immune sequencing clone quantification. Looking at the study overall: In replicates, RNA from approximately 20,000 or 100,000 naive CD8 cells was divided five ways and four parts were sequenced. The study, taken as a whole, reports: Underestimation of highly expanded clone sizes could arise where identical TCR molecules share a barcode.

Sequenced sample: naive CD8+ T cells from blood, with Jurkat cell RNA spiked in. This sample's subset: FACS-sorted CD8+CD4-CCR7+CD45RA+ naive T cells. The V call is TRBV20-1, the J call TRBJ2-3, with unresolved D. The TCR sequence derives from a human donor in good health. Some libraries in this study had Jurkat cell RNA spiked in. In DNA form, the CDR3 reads TGCAGTGCTAGAGATTTGGCCCCCCGCACAGATACGCAGTATTTT. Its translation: CSARDLAPRTDTQYF.